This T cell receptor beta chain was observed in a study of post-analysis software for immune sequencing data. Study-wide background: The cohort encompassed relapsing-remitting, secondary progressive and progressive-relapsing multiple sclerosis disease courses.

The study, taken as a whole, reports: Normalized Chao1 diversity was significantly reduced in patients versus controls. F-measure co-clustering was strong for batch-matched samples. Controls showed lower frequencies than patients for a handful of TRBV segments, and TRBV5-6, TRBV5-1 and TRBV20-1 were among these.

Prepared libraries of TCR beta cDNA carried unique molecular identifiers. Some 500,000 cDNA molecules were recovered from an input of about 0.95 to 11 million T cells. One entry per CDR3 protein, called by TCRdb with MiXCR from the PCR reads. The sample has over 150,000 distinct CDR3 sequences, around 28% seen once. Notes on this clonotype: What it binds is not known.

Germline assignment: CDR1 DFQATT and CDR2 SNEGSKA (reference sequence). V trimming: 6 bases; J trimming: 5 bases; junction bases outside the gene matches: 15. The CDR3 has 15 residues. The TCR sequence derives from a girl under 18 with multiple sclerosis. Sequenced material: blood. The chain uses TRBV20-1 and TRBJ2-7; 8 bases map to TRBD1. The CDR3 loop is CSARPPQGAGDEQYF. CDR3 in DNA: TGCAGTGCGCGTCCTCCCCAGGGGGCGGGCGACGAGCAGTACTTC.